This T cell receptor beta chain was recovered during a study of regulatory T cells in long-lasting Graves disease. The authors built TCR beta libraries using iRepertoire HTBI primers and Arm-PCR of CDR3 regions. TCRdb processed the multiplex PCR reads anew with MiXCR; each CDR3 protein has one entry. In the table there are roughly 420,000 distinct CDR3 sequences, about a sixth of which are singletons. V shed 6 bases and J shed 1 base, with 10 bases lying between them. The CDR3 spans 13 residues. Per the germline V gene, CDR1 is MNHEY and CDR2 is SVGEGT. The time point: newly diagnosed GD, antithyroid drugs for less than 3 months. PBMCs were the source of the RNA used for TCR sequencing. This clonotype has at least ten counts. The data also belong to a second study, concerning T cells in Graves' hyperthyroidism and ophthalmopathy.

The sequencing here drew on peripheral blood mononuclear cells (PBMCs), taken at new diagnosis, from a patient treated with antithyroid drugs. V gene TRBV6-2 or TRBV6-3 combines with J gene TRBJ2-7; maybe TRBD1 (5 bases). The receptor was derived from a young woman with Graves disease. This chain's CDR3 is CASSRRQSYEQYF. In DNA, the CDR3 is TGTGCCAGCAGCCGCCGACAGTCCTACGAGCAGTACTTC.